This T cell receptor (beta chain) was obtained from a study of molecular identifiers for immune sequencing clone quantification. TCRdb passed the PCR reads through MiXCR, listing each CDR3 protein once. The sample lists about 640,000 distinct CDR3 sequences; less than 20% were seen once. Germline V CDR1 and CDR2: MNHEY, SVGEGT. Between the trimmed V and J ends, which lost 8 bases and 3 bases, there was a span of 7 bases. This CDR3 comprises 11 residues. The sequencing input was naive CD8+ T cells from blood, with Jurkat cell RNA spiked in. Noted subset: FACS-sorted CD8+CD4-CCR7+CD45RA+ naive T cells. This sequence was found in a human donor in good health. Some libraries in this study had Jurkat cell RNA spiked in. The J gene is TRBJ1-1, the V gene TRBV6-2 or TRBV6-3, with D unresolved. In DNA, the CDR3 is TGTGCCAGCGGTGTGGACACTGAAGCTTTCTTT. Protein product: CASGVDTEAFF.